The entry below describes one T cell receptor (beta chain). Its antigen remains unidentified. This sample stems from a study of response to subunit inactivated influenza vaccine. Overall study results and limits: Each seasonal influenza vaccination recruits few new T cells, the authors suggested.

TCRdb passed the RT-PCR reads through MiXCR, listing each CDR3 protein once. This table has about 700,000 distinct CDR3 sequences, 12% to 15% appearing once. Per the germline V gene, CDR1 is ENHRY and CDR2 is SYGVKD. Trimming removed 6 bases at V and 5 bases at J, with 16 bases between. The CDR3 totals 14 residues. This receptor was obtained from a middle-aged man who received an inactivated influenza vaccine. This specimen consisted of PBMCs from blood, obtained around two weeks before vaccination. This chain joins TRBV10-3 and TRBJ2-5; a possible D gene is TRBD2 (7 bases). CDR3 protein: CAISPGGREETQYF. Here the CDR3 DNA reads TGTGCCATCAGCCCGGGGGGCCGGGAGGAGACCCAGTACTTC.